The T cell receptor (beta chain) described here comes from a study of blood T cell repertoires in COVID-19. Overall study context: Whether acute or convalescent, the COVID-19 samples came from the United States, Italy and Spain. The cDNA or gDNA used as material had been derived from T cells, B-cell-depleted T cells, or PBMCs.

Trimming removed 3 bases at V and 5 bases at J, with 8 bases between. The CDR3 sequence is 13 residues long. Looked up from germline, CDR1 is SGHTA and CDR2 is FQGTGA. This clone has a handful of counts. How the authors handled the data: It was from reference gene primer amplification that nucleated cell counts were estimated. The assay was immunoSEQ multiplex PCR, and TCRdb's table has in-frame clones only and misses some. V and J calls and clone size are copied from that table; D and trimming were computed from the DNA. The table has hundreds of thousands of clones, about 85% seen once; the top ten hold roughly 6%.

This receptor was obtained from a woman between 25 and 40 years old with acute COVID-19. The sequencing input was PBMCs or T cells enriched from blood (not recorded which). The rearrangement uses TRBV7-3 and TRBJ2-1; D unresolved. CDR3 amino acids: CASSFATDNEQFF. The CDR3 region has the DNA TGTGCCAGCAGCTTCGCGACTGACAATGAGCAGTTCTTC.